This TCR beta chain was profiled in a study of control samples from healthy donors and cancer patients. This clone was seen a handful of times. Trimming cost V 4 bases and J 0 bases, with 7 bases left between them. The germline V gene has CDR1 SGHRS and CDR2 YFSETQ. CDR3 length equals 14 residues. The table came from immunoSEQ multiplex PCR; TCRdb's copy has only in-frame clones and leaves some out. The sample lists around 130,000 clones, 88% occurring once. This TCR was recovered from a man between 45 and 60 years old in good health. The J gene is TRBJ2-2, the V gene TRBV5-1, with no clear D. Sequenced: blood. CDR3 residues: CASSINTNTGELFF. The CDR3 coding sequence is TGCGCCAGCAGCATAAATACGAACACCGGGGAGCTGTTTTTT.